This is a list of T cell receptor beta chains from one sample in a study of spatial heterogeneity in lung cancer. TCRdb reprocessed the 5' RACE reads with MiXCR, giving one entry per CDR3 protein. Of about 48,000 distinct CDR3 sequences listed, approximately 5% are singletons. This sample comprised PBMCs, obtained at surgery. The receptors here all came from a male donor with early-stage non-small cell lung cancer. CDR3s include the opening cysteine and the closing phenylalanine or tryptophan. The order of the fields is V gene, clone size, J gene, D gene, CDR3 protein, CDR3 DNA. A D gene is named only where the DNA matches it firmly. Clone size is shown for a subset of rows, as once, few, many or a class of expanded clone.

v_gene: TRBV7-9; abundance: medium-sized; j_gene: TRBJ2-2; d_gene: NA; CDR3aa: CASRGVTTNTGELFF; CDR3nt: TGTGCCAGCAGAGGGGTTACAACGAACACCGGGGAGCTGTTTTTT
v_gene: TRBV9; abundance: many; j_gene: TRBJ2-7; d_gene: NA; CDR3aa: CASSRGGEEQYF; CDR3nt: TGTGCCAGCAGCCGAGGGGGGGAAGAGCAGTACTTC
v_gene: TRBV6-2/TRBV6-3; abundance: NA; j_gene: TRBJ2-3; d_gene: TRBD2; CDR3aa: CASRRVAGAADTQYF; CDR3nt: TGTGCCAGCAGGAGAGTAGCGGGAGCGGCAGATACGCAGTATTTT
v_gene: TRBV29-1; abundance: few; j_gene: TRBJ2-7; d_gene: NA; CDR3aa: CSVRTTATYFYEQYF; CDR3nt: TGCAGCGTTCGCACAACAGCGACTTATTTCTACGAGCAGTACTTC
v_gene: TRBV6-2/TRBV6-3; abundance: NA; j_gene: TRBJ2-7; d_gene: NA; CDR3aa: CASSYGPRTSYEQYF; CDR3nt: TGTGCCAGCAGTTACGGCCCGCGTACCTCCTACGAGCAGTACTTC
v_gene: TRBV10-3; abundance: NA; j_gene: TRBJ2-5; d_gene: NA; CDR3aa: CTISDGQLQETQYF; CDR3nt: TGTACCATCAGCGATGGACAGTTACAAGAGACCCAGTACTTC
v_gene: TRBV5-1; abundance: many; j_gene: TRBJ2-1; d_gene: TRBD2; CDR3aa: CASSLGLAGLYNEQFF; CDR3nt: TGCGCCAGCAGCTTGGGCCTAGCGGGATTATACAATGAGCAGTTCTTC
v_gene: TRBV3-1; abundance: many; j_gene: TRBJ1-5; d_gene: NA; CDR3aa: CASSQTGSNQPQHF; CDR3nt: TGTGCCAGCAGCCAAACAGGGAGCAATCAGCCCCAGCATTTT
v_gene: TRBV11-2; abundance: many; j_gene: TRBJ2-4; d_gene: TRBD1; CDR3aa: CASSLGDRVGGNIQYF; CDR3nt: TGTGCCAGCAGCTTAGGGGACAGGGTTGGTGGAAACATTCAGTACTTC
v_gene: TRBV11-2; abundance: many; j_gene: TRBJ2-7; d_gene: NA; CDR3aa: CASSFREESFNEQYF; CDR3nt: TGTGCCAGCAGCTTTCGCGAGGAAAGCTTCAACGAGCAGTACTTC
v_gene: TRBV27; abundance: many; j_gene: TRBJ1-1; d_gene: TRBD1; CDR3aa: CASSRSGGLGTEAFF; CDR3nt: TGTGCCAGCAGTCGCTCAGGGGGCTTGGGCACTGAAGCTTTCTTT
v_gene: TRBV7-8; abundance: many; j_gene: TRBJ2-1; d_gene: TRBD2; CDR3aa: CASNPPLRENRNEQFF; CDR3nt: TGTGCCAGCAATCCTCCTTTGCGGGAGAACAGGAATGAGCAGTTCTTC
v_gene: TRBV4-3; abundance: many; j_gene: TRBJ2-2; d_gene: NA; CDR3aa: CASSQVSAGELFF; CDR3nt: TGCGCCAGCAGCCAAGTATCAGCCGGGGAGCTGTTTTTT
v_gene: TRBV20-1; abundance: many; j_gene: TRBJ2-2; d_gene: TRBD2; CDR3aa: CSAGAGTSDTGELFF; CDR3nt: TGCAGTGCTGGAGCCGGGACTAGCGACACCGGGGAGCTGTTTTTT
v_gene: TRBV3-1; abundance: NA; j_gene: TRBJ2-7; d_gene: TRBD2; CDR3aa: CASRLAGTYEQYF; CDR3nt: TGTGCCAGCCGGCTAGCGGGAACCTACGAGCAGTACTTC
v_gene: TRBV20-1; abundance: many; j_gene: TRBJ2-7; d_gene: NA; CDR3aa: CSASRAGVYEQYF; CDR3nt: TGCAGTGCCAGCCGCGCAGGGGTCTACGAGCAGTACTTC
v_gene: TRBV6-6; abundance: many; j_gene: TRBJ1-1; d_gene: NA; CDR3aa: CASGQGGGMNTEAFF; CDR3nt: TGTGCCAGCGGCCAGGGAGGTGGAATGAACACTGAAGCTTTCTTT
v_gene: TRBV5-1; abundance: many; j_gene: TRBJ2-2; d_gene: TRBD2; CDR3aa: CASSPGGAMELFF; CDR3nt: TGCGCCAGCAGCCCCGGGGGGGCAATGGAGCTGTTTTTT
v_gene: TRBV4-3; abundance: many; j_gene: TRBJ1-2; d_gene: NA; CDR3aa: CASSQTLQGRGINYGYTF; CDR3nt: TGCGCCAGCAGCCAAACCCTTCAGGGGCGAGGGATTAACTATGGCTACACCTTC
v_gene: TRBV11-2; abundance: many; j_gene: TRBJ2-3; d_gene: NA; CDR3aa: CASSPTTGTQYF; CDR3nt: TGTGCCAGCAGCCCCACCACGGGTACGCAGTATTTT
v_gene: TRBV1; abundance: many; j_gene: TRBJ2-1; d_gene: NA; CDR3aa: CTSSPARLVTRDEQFF; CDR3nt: TGCACCAGCAGCCCGGCCCGACTAGTTACCCGGGATGAGCAGTTCTTC
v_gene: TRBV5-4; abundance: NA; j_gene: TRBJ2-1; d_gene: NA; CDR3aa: CASSLGAKNEQFF; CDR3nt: TGTGCCAGCAGCTTGGGGGCTAAAAATGAGCAGTTCTTC
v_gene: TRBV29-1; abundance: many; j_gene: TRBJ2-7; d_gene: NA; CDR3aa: CSVAPEATEQYF; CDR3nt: TGCAGCGTTGCCCCGGAAGCTACCGAGCAGTACTTC
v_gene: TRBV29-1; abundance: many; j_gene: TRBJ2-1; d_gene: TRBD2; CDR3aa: CSVEDLAGAGYNEQFF; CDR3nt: TGCAGCGTTGAAGATCTCGCGGGAGCAGGGTACAATGAGCAGTTCTTC
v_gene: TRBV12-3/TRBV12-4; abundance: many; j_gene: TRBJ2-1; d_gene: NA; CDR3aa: CASSQEEDYASYNEQFF; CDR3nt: TGTGCCAGCAGTCAAGAAGAAGACTACGCTTCCTACAATGAGCAGTTCTTC
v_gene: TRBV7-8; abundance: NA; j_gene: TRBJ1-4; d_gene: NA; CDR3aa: CASSFWQTTPNEKLFF; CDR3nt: TGTGCCAGCAGCTTTTGGCAGACCACGCCTAATGAAAAACTGTTTTTT
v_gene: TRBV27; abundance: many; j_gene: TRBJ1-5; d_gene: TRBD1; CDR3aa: CASSSRTLRDRDQPQHF; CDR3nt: TGTGCCAGCAGTTCTCGAACCCTCAGGGACAGGGATCAGCCCCAGCATTTT
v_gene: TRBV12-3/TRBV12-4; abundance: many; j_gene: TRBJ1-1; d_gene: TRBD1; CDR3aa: CASSSRQGMNTEAFF; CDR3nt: TGTGCCAGCAGTTCTCGACAGGGAATGAACACTGAAGCTTTCTTT
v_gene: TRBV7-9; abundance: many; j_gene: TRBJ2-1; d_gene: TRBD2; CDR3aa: CSLGLAGGPRTYNEQFF; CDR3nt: TGTTCCCTCGGACTAGCGGGAGGGCCTCGTACTTACAATGAGCAGTTCTTC
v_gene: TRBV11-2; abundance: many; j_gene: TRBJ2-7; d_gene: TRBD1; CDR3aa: CASSFRRGTGAYEQYF; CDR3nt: TGTGCCAGCAGCTTTAGAAGGGGGACAGGCGCCTACGAGCAGTACTTC
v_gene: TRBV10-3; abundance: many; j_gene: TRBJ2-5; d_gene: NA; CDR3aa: CAIRGDPEETQYF; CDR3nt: TGTGCCATCAGAGGGGATCCCGAAGAGACCCAGTACTTC
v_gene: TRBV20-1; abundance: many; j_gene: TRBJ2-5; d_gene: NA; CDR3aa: CSARDLELQETQYF; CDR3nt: TGCAGTGCTAGAGACCTCGAACTGCAAGAGACCCAGTACTTC
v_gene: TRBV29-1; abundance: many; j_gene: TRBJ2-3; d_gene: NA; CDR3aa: CSAGTSGETQYF; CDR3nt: TGCAGCGCTGGGACTTCGGGGGAGACGCAGTATTTT
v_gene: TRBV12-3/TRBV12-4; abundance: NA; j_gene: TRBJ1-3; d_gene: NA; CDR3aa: CASSLAALSGNTIYF; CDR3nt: TGTGCCAGCAGTTTGGCCGCACTCTCTGGAAACACCATATATTTT
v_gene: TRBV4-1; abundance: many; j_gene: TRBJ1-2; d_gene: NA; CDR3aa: CASSLQDMGFARYGYTF; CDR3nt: TGCGCCAGCAGTCTCCAAGATATGGGTTTTGCACGCTATGGCTACACCTTC
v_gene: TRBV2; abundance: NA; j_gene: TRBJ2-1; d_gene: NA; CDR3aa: CASSRDGSYNEQFF; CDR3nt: TGTGCCAGCAGTAGGGACGGCTCCTACAATGAGCAGTTCTTC
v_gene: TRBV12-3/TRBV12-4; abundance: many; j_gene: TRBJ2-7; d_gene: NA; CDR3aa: CASSLLGYEQYF; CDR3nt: TGTGCCAGCAGTTTATTGGGGTACGAGCAGTACTTC
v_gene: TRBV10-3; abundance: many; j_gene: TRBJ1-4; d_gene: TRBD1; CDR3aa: CAISDPGTGGEKLFF; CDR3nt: TGTGCCATCAGTGACCCCGGGACAGGGGGCGAAAAACTGTTTTTT
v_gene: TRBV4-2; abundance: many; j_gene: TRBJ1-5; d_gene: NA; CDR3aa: CASSPGGDSNQPQHF; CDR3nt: TGTGCCAGCAGCCCAGGAGGGGATAGCAATCAGCCCCAGCATTTT
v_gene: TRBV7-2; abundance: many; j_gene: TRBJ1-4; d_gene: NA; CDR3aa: CASSPRGNEKLFF; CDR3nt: TGTGCCAGCAGCCCTCGTGGCAATGAAAAACTGTTTTTT
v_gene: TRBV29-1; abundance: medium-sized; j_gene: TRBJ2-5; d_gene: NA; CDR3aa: CSVYSRGSQETQYF; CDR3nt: TGCAGCGTGTATAGCAGGGGTTCCCAAGAGACCCAGTACTTC
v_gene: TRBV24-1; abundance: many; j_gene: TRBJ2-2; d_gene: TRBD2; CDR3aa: CATSEPTSGLNTGELFF; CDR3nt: TGTGCCACCAGTGAGCCCACTAGCGGCTTGAACACCGGGGAGCTGTTTTTT
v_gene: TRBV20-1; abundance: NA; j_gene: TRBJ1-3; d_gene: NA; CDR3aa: CSVKQSRRADTIYF; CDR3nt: TGCAGTGTCAAACAGAGTCGCCGGGCAGACACCATATATTTT
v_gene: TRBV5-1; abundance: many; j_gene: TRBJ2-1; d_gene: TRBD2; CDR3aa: CASSFSGRAYNEQFF; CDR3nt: TGCGCCAGCAGCTTCAGCGGGAGGGCCTACAATGAGCAGTTCTTC
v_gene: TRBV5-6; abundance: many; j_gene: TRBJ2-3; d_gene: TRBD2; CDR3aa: CASSPTYSGGTDTQYF; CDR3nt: TGTGCCAGCAGCCCCACCTATAGCGGGGGAACAGATACGCAGTATTTT
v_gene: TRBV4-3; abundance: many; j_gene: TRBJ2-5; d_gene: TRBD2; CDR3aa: CASSQEVTSGILETQYF; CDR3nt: TGCGCCAGCAGCCAAGAAGTAACTAGCGGGATCTTGGAGACCCAGTACTTC
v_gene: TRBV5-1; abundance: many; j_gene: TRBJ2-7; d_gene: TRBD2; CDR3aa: CASSFGLAGGNEQYF; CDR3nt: TGCGCCAGCAGCTTCGGGCTAGCGGGAGGAAACGAGCAGTACTTC